Given below is one T cell receptor (beta chain) in context. No cognate antigen has been identified for it. One base away there is no much larger clone; base qualities are not given. The CDR3 has 14 amino acids, counting the end cysteine and phenylalanine. Only CDR3 DNA remains: 42 bases, in frame from the first base. Trimming at the junction amounts to 6 bases on V and 7 bases on J, and the germline ends lie 13 bases apart. In the germline V gene, CDR1 corresponds to SNHLY and CDR2 to FYNNEI. The method was the immunoSEQ multiplex PCR assay. TCRdb's version of the immuneACCESS table is confined to in-frame rearrangements and falls short of the full clone set. An unresolved V gene accounts for under half of the shortfall where checked; the remainder is of unknown origin. This sample has 65,000 to 95,000 clones in its table, and roughly 98% of those were observed once. The ten largest clones capture around 0.15% of the sample.

This entry belongs to a study of technical replicates of blood from several donors (dated by TCRdb to the late 2010s). Sequenced: T cells isolated from PBMCs. The clonotype originates from a human donor in good health. The rearrangement joined TRBV2 to TRBJ1-6; TRBD1 is possibly the D segment (6 matching bases). The CDR3: CASSRGSSNSPLHF. The DNA is as follows: TGTGCCAGCAGCAGGGGTTCTAGCAATTCACCCCTCCACTTT. The entire variable domain, with the stretches around the CDR3 drawn from the reference TRBV2 and TRBJ1-6 proteins, is EPEVTQTPSHQVTQMGQEVILRCVPISNHLYFYWYRQILGQKVEFLVSFYNNEISEKSEIFDDQFSVERPDGSNFTLKIRSTKLEDSAMYFCASSRGSSNSPLHFGNGTRLTVT.